The text below deals with one T cell receptor (beta chain). CDR3 size: 16 residues. These data belong to a study of blood T cell repertoires in COVID-19. Assay: immunoSEQ multiplex PCR; the TCRdb copy retains only in-frame clones and omits some. The table lists 120,000 or so clones, less than 90% of them singletons. The J gene is TRBJ2-7, the V gene TRBV7-5; TRBD2 is taken as the D call from the table, unchecked against the DNA. TRBV7-5 is annotated as a pseudogene. This clonotype was sampled from a woman aged 25 to 39 who had recovered from COVID-19. Sample: PBMCs or T cells enriched from blood (not recorded which). The DNA of the CDR3 is TGTGTCAGAAGCCCGGGGGGGGAGCGCCCGTCCTACGAGCAGTACTTC. Protein product: CVRSPGGERPSYEQYF.